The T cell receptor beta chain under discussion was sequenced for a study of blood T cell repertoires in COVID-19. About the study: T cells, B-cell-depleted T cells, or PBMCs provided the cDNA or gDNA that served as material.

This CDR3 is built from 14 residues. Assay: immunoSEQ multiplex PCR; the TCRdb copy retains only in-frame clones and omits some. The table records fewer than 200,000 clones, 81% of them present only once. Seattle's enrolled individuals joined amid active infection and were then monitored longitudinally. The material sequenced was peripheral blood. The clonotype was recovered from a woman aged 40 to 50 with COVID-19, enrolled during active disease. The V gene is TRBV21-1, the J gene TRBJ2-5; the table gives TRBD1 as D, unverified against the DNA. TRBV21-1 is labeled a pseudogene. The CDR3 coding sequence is TGTGCCAGCACCCCGGACAGGGGGCAAGAGACCCAGTACTTC. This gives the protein CASTPDRGQETQYF.